This is a list of T cell receptor beta chains from one sample in a study of blood T cell repertoires in COVID-19. This table comes from immunoSEQ multiplex PCR, and its TCRdb copy is limited to in-frame clones, with some not included. The sample includes around 250,000 clones, roughly 90% of them seen just once. Sequencing was performed on peripheral blood. All receptors derive from a woman in her 40s who had recovered from COVID-19. Both conserved end residues are part of each CDR3. Fields, in order: clone size, D gene, V gene, J gene, CDR3 DNA, CDR3 protein. The D gene is left open where the match is weak. Where a row states a size, it is once, few, many or the class of an expanded clone; other rows omit it.

clone size: -; D gene: TRBD1; V gene: TRBV7-9; J gene: TRBJ2-5; CDR3 DNA: TGTGCCAGCAGCTTCGGACGGGACAGTAGCCAAGAGACCCAGTACTTC; CDR3 protein: CASSFGRDSSQETQYF
clone size: -; D gene: TRBD1; V gene: TRBV19; J gene: TRBJ1-5; CDR3 DNA: TGTGCCAGTAGTACCGGGTCTCGGGGGACAGGGGGCGGACAGCCCCAGCATTTT; CDR3 protein: CASSTGSRGTGGGQPQHF
clone size: -; D gene: -; V gene: TRBV2; J gene: TRBJ1-2; CDR3 DNA: TGTGCCGGCCGGGAGCAGTCTACGGATTGGTACACCTTC; CDR3 protein: CAGREQSTDWYTF
clone size: -; D gene: TRBD2; V gene: TRBV5-1; J gene: TRBJ2-1; CDR3 DNA: TGCGCCAGCAGCCTAGCTAGCGGGAAATATGAGCAGTTCTTC; CDR3 protein: CASSLASGKYEQFF
clone size: once; D gene: -; V gene: TRBV28; J gene: TRBJ2-6; CDR3 DNA: TGTGCCAGCCGGCAGCGCGCTTACTCTGGGGCCAACGTCCTGACTTTC; CDR3 protein: CASRQRAYSGANVLTF
clone size: -; D gene: -; V gene: TRBV7-3; J gene: TRBJ1-6; CDR3 DNA: TGTGCCAGCAGCTTAGAGAGACAGGTAGGTTCACCCCTCCACTTT; CDR3 protein: CASSLERQVGSPLHF
clone size: once; D gene: -; V gene: TRBV27; J gene: TRBJ1-3; CDR3 DNA: TGTGCCAGCAGTTCCTCCCCCGGGGGATCTGGAAACACCATATATTTT; CDR3 protein: CASSSSPGGSGNTIYF
clone size: -; D gene: -; V gene: TRBV7-2; J gene: TRBJ2-5; CDR3 DNA: TGTGCCAGCAGCTCACTTATCGGGGTCCAAGAGACCCAGTACTTC; CDR3 protein: CASSSLIGVQETQYF
clone size: many; D gene: -; V gene: TRBV27; J gene: TRBJ2-5; CDR3 DNA: TGTGCCAGCAGTTACTCCAGGGTGTCAGAGACCCAGTACTTC; CDR3 protein: CASSYSRVSETQYF
clone size: -; D gene: TRBD2; V gene: TRBV18; J gene: TRBJ2-7; CDR3 DNA: TGTGCCAGCTCACCACCTGAGACTAGCGTCTACGAGCAGTACTTC; CDR3 protein: CASSPPETSVYEQYF
clone size: -; D gene: -; V gene: TRBV7-2; J gene: TRBJ2-7; CDR3 DNA: TGTGCCAGCATTCAGACTATCAGCTCCTACGAGCAGTACTTC; CDR3 protein: CASIQTISSYEQYF
clone size: once; D gene: -; V gene: TRBV15; J gene: TRBJ1-4; CDR3 DNA: TGTGCCACCAGCAGAGATGCAGAGGGTAACGAAAAACTGTTTTTT; CDR3 protein: CATSRDAEGNEKLFF
clone size: -; D gene: -; V gene: TRBV30; J gene: TRBJ2-7; CDR3 DNA: TGTGCCTGGAGTGTGGCGGCGGGAGAGCAGTACTTC; CDR3 protein: CAWSVAAGEQYF
clone size: -; D gene: TRBD2; V gene: TRBV4-2; J gene: TRBJ2-1; CDR3 DNA: TGTGCCAGCAGCCAAGTGTATACCCTGGCTAGCGGGAGCTCCTACAATGAGCAGTTCTTC; CDR3 protein: CASSQVYTLASGSSYNEQFF
clone size: -; D gene: -; V gene: TRBV18; J gene: TRBJ1-3; CDR3 DNA: TGTGCCAGCTCACCCGAACCGGGTCCTTCACCAACCATATATTTT; CDR3 protein: CASSPEPGPSPTIYF
clone size: -; D gene: -; V gene: TRBV3-1/TRBV3-2; J gene: TRBJ1-5; CDR3 DNA: TGTGCCAGCAGCCAAAGTTCAGGCCAGCCCCAGCATTTT; CDR3 protein: CASSQSSGQPQHF
clone size: -; D gene: TRBD2; V gene: TRBV18; J gene: TRBJ2-4; CDR3 DNA: TGTGCCAGCTCACCGCCCCCGGAAGTTAGCGGGAGTAACATTCAGTACTTC; CDR3 protein: CASSPPPEVSGSNIQYF
clone size: -; D gene: TRBD1; V gene: TRBV5-6; J gene: TRBJ1-6; CDR3 DNA: TGTGCCAGCAGCTGGGACAGGGGCAGCTCCTATAATTCACCCCTCCACTTT; CDR3 protein: CASSWDRGSSYNSPLHF
clone size: -; D gene: -; V gene: TRBV7-9; J gene: TRBJ1-3; CDR3 DNA: TGTGCCAGCAGCTTACATCACCGACGAAAGGACACTGGAAACACCATATATTTT; CDR3 protein: CASSLHHRRKDTGNTIYF
clone size: -; D gene: -; V gene: TRBV24-1; J gene: TRBJ2-3; CDR3 DNA: TGTGCCACCTCAATAGGGCGGCAAGGGGCGACAGATACGCAGTATTTT; CDR3 protein: CATSIGRQGATDTQYF
clone size: -; D gene: TRBD1; V gene: TRBV18; J gene: TRBJ2-2; CDR3 DNA: TGTGCCAGCTCACCAATCCGGGGACAGGGTCACGGGGAGCTGTTTTTT; CDR3 protein: CASSPIRGQGHGELFF
clone size: -; D gene: TRBD2; V gene: TRBV24-1; J gene: TRBJ2-1; CDR3 DNA: TGTGCCACCAGTGATTCCGGGACTAGCCTACGGGATGAGCAGTTCTTC; CDR3 protein: CATSDSGTSLRDEQFF
clone size: -; D gene: -; V gene: TRBV20-1; J gene: TRBJ1-1; CDR3 DNA: TGCAGTGCTAGAGCAGGTTATGAAGCTTTCTTT; CDR3 protein: CSARAGYEAFF
clone size: once; D gene: TRBD1; V gene: TRBV28; J gene: TRBJ1-1; CDR3 DNA: TGTGCCAGCAGTTCCGGACAGGGTCTCACTGAAGCTTTCTTT; CDR3 protein: CASSSGQGLTEAFF
clone size: -; D gene: TRBD2; V gene: TRBV5-8; J gene: TRBJ2-7; CDR3 DNA: TGTGCCAGCAGTTACAGCGGGAGCTCCTACGAGCAGTACTTC; CDR3 protein: CASSYSGSSYEQYF
clone size: -; D gene: TRBD2; V gene: TRBV6-2/TRBV6-3; J gene: TRBJ2-7; CDR3 DNA: TGTGCCAGCAGTCAACTAGCGGACCCCTCCTACGAGCAGTACTTC; CDR3 protein: CASSQLADPSYEQYF
clone size: once; D gene: TRBD1; V gene: TRBV6-5; J gene: TRBJ1-3; CDR3 DNA: TGTGCCAGCAGTCCGACAGGGGACTCTGGAAACACCATATATTTT; CDR3 protein: CASSPTGDSGNTIYF
clone size: -; D gene: -; V gene: TRBV9; J gene: TRBJ1-6; CDR3 DNA: TGTGCCAGCAGCGCACCGGGTCGGAGGAATTCACCCCTCCACTTT; CDR3 protein: CASSAPGRRNSPLHF
clone size: -; D gene: -; V gene: TRBV18; J gene: TRBJ2-1; CDR3 DNA: TGTGCCAGCTCACAAGGACCGGGACTCCCCAGACCCAATGAGCAGTTCTTC; CDR3 protein: CASSQGPGLPRPNEQFF
clone size: -; D gene: -; V gene: TRBV7-9; J gene: TRBJ1-5; CDR3 DNA: TGTGCCAGCAGCTTAGGCCAGGGGAATCAGCCCCAGCATTTT; CDR3 protein: CASSLGQGNQPQHF
clone size: -; D gene: -; V gene: TRBV9; J gene: TRBJ2-3; CDR3 DNA: TGTGCCAGCAGCGGAACACGGGGAGCCACAGATACGCAGTATTTT; CDR3 protein: CASSGTRGATDTQYF
clone size: -; D gene: TRBD1; V gene: TRBV11-1; J gene: TRBJ2-7; CDR3 DNA: TGTGCCAGCAGCCAGGAGGGACAGGGTGGTCGGCAGTACTTC; CDR3 protein: CASSQEGQGGRQYF
clone size: once; D gene: -; V gene: TRBV14; J gene: TRBJ2-7; CDR3 DNA: TGTGCCAGCAGCCAAGAATCCAGGGTCCCGTACGAGCAGTACTTC; CDR3 protein: CASSQESRVPYEQYF
clone size: -; D gene: TRBD2; V gene: TRBV3-1/TRBV3-2; J gene: TRBJ2-3; CDR3 DNA: TGTGCCAGCAGCCTGTCGACTAGCGGGAGGGCCTCAGATACGCAGTATTTT; CDR3 protein: CASSLSTSGRASDTQYF
clone size: -; D gene: -; V gene: TRBV7-9; J gene: TRBJ1-1; CDR3 DNA: TGTGCCTCGCGGGGGAACACTGAAGCTTTCTTT; CDR3 protein: CASRGNTEAFF
clone size: once; D gene: TRBD2; V gene: TRBV28; J gene: TRBJ2-1; CDR3 DNA: TGTGCCAGCAGTCGACTAGCGGGAGTTAATGAGCAGTTCTTC; CDR3 protein: CASSRLAGVNEQFF
clone size: -; D gene: TRBD2; V gene: TRBV10-1; J gene: TRBJ2-1; CDR3 DNA: TGCGCCAGCAGTCCCGGGACTAGCGGGTACAATGAGCAGTTCTTC; CDR3 protein: CASSPGTSGYNEQFF
clone size: -; D gene: TRBD1; V gene: TRBV15; J gene: TRBJ2-4; CDR3 DNA: TGTGCCACCAGCGAGGACAGGTGGGGCGCCAAAAACATTCAGTACTTC; CDR3 protein: CATSEDRWGAKNIQYF
clone size: -; D gene: -; V gene: TRBV4-1; J gene: TRBJ1-1; CDR3 DNA: TGCGCCAGCAGCCCCCCCGGGATCCAAGCTTTCTTT; CDR3 protein: CASSPPGIQAFF
clone size: -; D gene: -; V gene: TRBV30; J gene: TRBJ2-1; CDR3 DNA: TGTGCCTGGAGTGGCGGGACCAATGAGCAGTTCTTC; CDR3 protein: CAWSGGTNEQFF
clone size: -; D gene: -; V gene: TRBV28; J gene: TRBJ1-1; CDR3 DNA: TGTGCCAGCAGTTTCGCAGGGATGAGCACTGAAGCTTTCTTT; CDR3 protein: CASSFAGMSTEAFF
clone size: once; D gene: -; V gene: TRBV6-1; J gene: TRBJ2-7; CDR3 DNA: TGTGCCAGCAGTGATACAGTAGGGCAGTACTTC; CDR3 protein: CASSDTVGQYF
clone size: -; D gene: -; V gene: TRBV7-9; J gene: TRBJ2-3; CDR3 DNA: TGTGCCAGCAGCTCTCCTATTCTGACGCAGTATTTT; CDR3 protein: CASSSPILTQYF
clone size: -; D gene: -; V gene: TRBV13; J gene: TRBJ2-7; CDR3 DNA: TGTGCCAGCAGCGCCGACAGATCATACGAGCAGTACTTC; CDR3 protein: CASSADRSYEQYF
clone size: -; D gene: TRBD1; V gene: TRBV7-9; J gene: TRBJ2-5; CDR3 DNA: TGTGCCAGCAGCCTGGACAGGGGGTCCCTGTACCAAGAGACCCAGTACTTC; CDR3 protein: CASSLDRGSLYQETQYF
clone size: -; D gene: TRBD2; V gene: TRBV5-4; J gene: TRBJ2-1; CDR3 DNA: TGTGCCAGCCTCCGGCTAGCGGACTCCTACAATGAGCAGTTCTTC; CDR3 protein: CASLRLADSYNEQFF
clone size: -; D gene: TRBD1; V gene: TRBV25-1; J gene: TRBJ1-6; CDR3 DNA: TGTGCCAGCAGTGGACGGACAGGCAGCTCCTATAATTCACCCCTCCACTTT; CDR3 protein: CASSGRTGSSYNSPLHF
clone size: -; D gene: TRBD2; V gene: TRBV7-3; J gene: TRBJ2-1; CDR3 DNA: TGTGCCAGCAGCTTAATTTCTAGCGGGAGTTACAATGAGCAGTTCTTC; CDR3 protein: CASSLISSGSYNEQFF
clone size: once; D gene: TRBD1; V gene: TRBV5-6; J gene: TRBJ2-7; CDR3 DNA: TGTGCCAGCAGCTTTAGTAGGGACAGGAATTACGAGCAGTACTTC; CDR3 protein: CASSFSRDRNYEQYF
clone size: -; D gene: TRBD2; V gene: TRBV7-3; J gene: TRBJ2-3; CDR3 DNA: TGTGCCAGCAGCTTAACGGCGGCGGGAGGCACAGATACGCAGTATTTT; CDR3 protein: CASSLTAAGGTDTQYF
clone size: -; D gene: TRBD2; V gene: TRBV19; J gene: TRBJ2-7; CDR3 DNA: TGTGCCAGTACCCCCCACGACGGGGGGAACGAGCAGTACTTC; CDR3 protein: CASTPHDGGNEQYF
clone size: -; D gene: -; V gene: TRBV2; J gene: TRBJ1-1; CDR3 DNA: TGTGCCAGCAGTGGACAGGTGAACACTGAAGCTTTCTTT; CDR3 protein: CASSGQVNTEAFF
clone size: -; D gene: TRBD1; V gene: TRBV28; J gene: TRBJ1-5; CDR3 DNA: TGTGCCAGCAGTTTCTCCGGGACAGCTTATCAGCCCCAGCATTTT; CDR3 protein: CASSFSGTAYQPQHF
clone size: -; D gene: TRBD1; V gene: TRBV28; J gene: TRBJ1-1; CDR3 DNA: TGTGCCAGCAGTTTTCTTTCGAACCGGGACAGGGCTAGGAGGGTCACTGAAGCTTTCTTT; CDR3 protein: CASSFLSNRDRARRVTEAFF
clone size: -; D gene: TRBD1; V gene: TRBV24-1; J gene: TRBJ1-5; CDR3 DNA: TGTGCCACCAGTGACTCGGACAGGGGCAATCAGCCCCAGCATTTT; CDR3 protein: CATSDSDRGNQPQHF
clone size: once; D gene: -; V gene: TRBV18; J gene: TRBJ1-6; CDR3 DNA: TGTGCCAGCTCACCGGGAGACTCACCCCTCCACTTT; CDR3 protein: CASSPGDSPLHF
clone size: -; D gene: TRBD2; V gene: TRBV4-2; J gene: TRBJ2-7; CDR3 DNA: TGTGCCAGCAGCCAAGATAGGAGCGGGAGGGCCGATGAGCAGTACTTC; CDR3 protein: CASSQDRSGRADEQYF
clone size: once; D gene: TRBD1; V gene: TRBV6-5; J gene: TRBJ1-2; CDR3 DNA: TGTGCCAGCAGCGACAGGACAGGGGGTGGCTACACCTTC; CDR3 protein: CASSDRTGGGYTF
clone size: -; D gene: -; V gene: TRBV7-9; J gene: TRBJ2-3; CDR3 DNA: TGTGCCAGCAGCTTAGGTGTTAGTAGCACAGATACGCAGTATTTT; CDR3 protein: CASSLGVSSTDTQYF
clone size: -; D gene: -; V gene: TRBV19; J gene: TRBJ1-5; CDR3 DNA: TGTGCCAGTAGTATGTCACAGACCGATAGCAATCAGCCCCAGCATTTT; CDR3 protein: CASSMSQTDSNQPQHF